Included here is one TCR beta chain sequence, with context. CDR1 is SEHNR and CDR2 is FQNEAQ in the germline V gene (reference sequence). The CDR3 contains 17 residues. Trimming took 2 bases from V and 2 from J, leaving 17 bases between them. This specimen belongs to a study of yellow fever vaccine responses in identical twins. TCRdb ran MiXCR on the RT-PCR reads and lists one entry per CDR3 protein. The repertoire consists of about 13,000 distinct CDR3 sequences, with 80% to 90% occurring once and the leading ten covering over 1.5%. The receptor was isolated from a young woman who received the yellow fever vaccine. Sequencing used T cells from blood (PBMCs), unsorted or a sorted subset (not recorded which), obtained before or after yellow fever vaccination (not recorded which). The chain employs TRBV7-9 and TRBJ2-3; D remains ambiguous. The CDR3 loop reads CASSLSQSPTITDTQYF. Here the CDR3 DNA reads TGTGCCAGCAGCTTATCTCAGTCACCCACGATCACAGATACGCAGTATTTT. Filled out from reference TRBV7-9 and TRBJ2-3, the complete variable domain reads DTGVSQNPRHKITKRGQNVTFRCDPISEHNRLYWYRQTLGQGPEFLTYFQNEAQLEKSRLLSDRFSAERPKGSFSTLEIQRTEQGDSAMYLCASSLSQSPTITDTQYFGPGTRLTVL.